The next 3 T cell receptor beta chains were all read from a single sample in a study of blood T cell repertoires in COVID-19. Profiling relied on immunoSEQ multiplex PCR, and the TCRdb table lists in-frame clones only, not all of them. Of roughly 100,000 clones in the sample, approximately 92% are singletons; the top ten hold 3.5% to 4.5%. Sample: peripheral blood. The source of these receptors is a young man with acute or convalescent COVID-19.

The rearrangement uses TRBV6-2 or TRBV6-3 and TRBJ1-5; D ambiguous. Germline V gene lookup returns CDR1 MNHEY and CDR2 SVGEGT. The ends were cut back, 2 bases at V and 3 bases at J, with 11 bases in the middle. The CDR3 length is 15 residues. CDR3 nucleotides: TGTGCCAGCAGTTACACCGGACTTTCCAATCAGCCCCAGCATTTT. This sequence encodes CASSYTGLSNQPQHF.

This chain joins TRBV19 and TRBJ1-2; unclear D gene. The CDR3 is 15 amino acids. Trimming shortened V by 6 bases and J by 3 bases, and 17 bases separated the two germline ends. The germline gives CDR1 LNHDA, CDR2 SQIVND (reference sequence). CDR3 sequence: CASSPRRGWDYGYTF. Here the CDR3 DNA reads TGTGCCAGTAGCCCCAGGCGGGGATGGGACTATGGCTACACCTTC.

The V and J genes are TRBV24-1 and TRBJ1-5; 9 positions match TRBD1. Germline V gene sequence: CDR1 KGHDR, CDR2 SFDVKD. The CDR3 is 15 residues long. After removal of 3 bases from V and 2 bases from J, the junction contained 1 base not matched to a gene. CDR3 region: CATSDRTGGNQPQHF. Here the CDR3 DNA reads TGTGCCACCAGTGATAGGACAGGGGGCAATCAGCCCCAGCATTTT.